A single sample is the source of the 7 T cell receptor beta chains below, sequenced in a study of shared clonotypes between healthy human individuals. Sequencing was performed with immunoSEQ multiplex PCR; in TCRdb, only in-frame clones are kept and a portion is missing. The sample consists of around 690,000 clones, roughly 88% of them appearing once. Sequenced sample: memory CD8+ T cells from PBMCs. Indicated subset: CD45RO+ cells pooled with CCR7-negative TemRA cells. Receptors originate from a man between 18 and 35 years old in good health. Some clones in this sample may be carry-over from other donors' samples.

The chain couples TRBV6-1 to TRBJ2-7, with D perhaps being TRBD1 or TRBD2 (6 bases each). The germline V gene has CDR1 MNHNS and CDR2 SASEGT. Trimming took 4 bases from V and 4 from J, leaving 11 bases between them. CDR3 size: 13 residues. In nucleotides, the CDR3 is TGTGCCAGCAGTGGGGGGGCGGGGTACGAGCAGTACTTC. Its protein product is CASSGGAGYEQYF.

The chain links TRBV27 to TRBJ2-7; tentative D call: TRBD1 (6 bases). CDR1 is MNHEY and CDR2 is SMNVEV in the germline V gene (reference sequence). The CDR3 sequence is 13 residues long. Trimming removed 5 bases at V and 7 bases at J, with 15 bases between. The CDR3 DNA follows: TGTGCCAGCAGTCAGGGGCTGTTAATGGAGCAGTACTTC. Encoded protein: CASSQGLLMEQYF.

The chain is built from TRBV7-6 and TRBJ2-1; weak D call: TRBD1 (5 bases). The V end lost 2 bases, the J end lost 9 bases, and 11 bases lay between the germline ends. Germline loops: CDR1 SGHVS, CDR2 FNYEAQ. The CDR3 covers 13 residues. The CDR3 bases are TGTGCCAGCAGCTTAAGCAGGGTAGGTGAGCAGTTCTTC. Its translation: CASSLSRVGEQFF.

V and J are TRBV27 and TRBJ1-2; D possibly corresponds to TRBD1 (5 bases). V shed 6 bases and J shed 4 bases, with 9 bases lying between them. This CDR3 region has 12 residues. Germline V gene lookup returns CDR1 MNHEY and CDR2 SMNVEV (reference sequence). CDR3 loop: CASRDIFYGYTF. The CDR3 coding sequence is TGTGCCAGCAGGGACATTTTCTATGGCTACACCTTC.

The chain is built from TRBV19 and TRBJ2-1; D is perhaps TRBD2 (5 bases). There are 14 residues in the CDR3. V was trimmed by 1 base and J by 7 bases, leaving 11 bases between them. CDR1 is LNHDA and CDR2 is SQIVND in the germline V gene (reference sequence). This CDR3 reads CASSIARVQNEQFF. In DNA form, the CDR3 reads TGTGCCAGTAGTATAGCGCGGGTCCAGAATGAGCAGTTCTTC.

This rearrangement joins TRBV28 to TRBJ1-5; no definite D call. The CDR3 totals 15 residues. V lost 1 base, J lost 4 bases, and 11 bases lay in between. Germline values: CDR1 MDHEN, CDR2 SYDVKM. The CDR3 loop is CASSLFGVRNQPQHF. The CDR3 nucleotides read TGTGCCAGCAGTTTATTCGGGGTACGTAATCAGCCCCAGCATTTT.

A single count supports this clone. The rearrangement links TRBV27 to TRBJ2-7, with 9 bases that match TRBD2. Germline CDR1 reads MNHEY; CDR2 reads SMNVEV (reference sequence). The CDR3 loop spans 15 amino acids. Trimming removed 0 bases from V and 3 bases from J; junction bases left unmatched: 3. The DNA of the CDR3 is TGTGCCAGCAGTTTATCAGCGGGAGGTGTCTACGAGCAGTACTTC. Translation gives CASSLSAGGVYEQYF.